This T cell receptor beta chain comes out of a study of blood T cell repertoires in COVID-19. Overall study context: There were acute and convalescent COVID-19 samples, and they came from the United States, Italy and Spain. T cells, B-cell-depleted T cells, or PBMCs supplied cDNA or gDNA.

The CDR3 runs 15 residues. Under the authors' procedure: Nucleated cell counts were estimated from reference gene primer amplification. Repertoires were generated with immunoSEQ multiplex PCR, while TCRdb's copy carries only in-frame clones and drops some. For V, J and clone size, that table is used; D and trimming come from the DNA. The table lists about 150,000 clones, approximately 82% of them singletons. The sample was peripheral blood. The receptor was derived from an elderly woman with active or convalescent COVID-19. The chain recombines TRBV21-1 with TRBJ1-5; TRBD1 is taken as the D call from the table, unchecked against the DNA. TRBV21-1 is a documented pseudogene. The CDR3 spells CASNRITFPPQPQHF. CDR3 sequence (DNA): TGTGCCAGCAATCGTATTACATTTCCTCCTCAGCCCCAGCATTTT.